The 25 T cell receptor beta chains in this list originate from one sample, sequenced in a study of blood T cell repertoires in COVID-19. Only in-frame clones appear in the TCRdb table, and some are missing; sequencing was by immunoSEQ multiplex PCR. The sample contains about 230,000 clones, 85% of which appear only once. The sequenced sample consisted of peripheral blood. All receptors come from a man aged 40-49 years with acute or convalescent COVID-19.

V usage is TRBV7-9 and J usage is TRBJ2-7, with D possibly matching TRBD2 (6 bases). Germline values: CDR1 SEHNR, CDR2 FQNEAQ (reference sequence). V was cut by 5 bases and J by 1 base, with 9 bases left in between. The CDR3 has 13 residues. The CDR3: CASSPGTSYEQYF. CDR3 DNA: TGTGCCAGCAGCCCCGGGACTTCCTACGAGCAGTACTTC. The entire variable domain, with the rest obtained from reference TRBV7-9 and TRBJ2-7, is as follows: DTGVSQNPRHKITKRGQNVTFRCDPISEHNRLYWYRQTLGQGPEFLTYFQNEAQLEKSRLLSDRFSAERPKGSFSTLEIQRTEQGDSAMYLCASSPGTSYEQYFGPGTRLTVT.

This clone was seen more than once but under ten times. The chain employs TRBV25-1 and TRBJ1-2; the D gene is possibly TRBD1 (6 bases). Germline assignment: CDR1 MGHDK and CDR2 SYGVNS. This CDR3 comprises 14 residues. The V and J ends lost 5 bases and 8 bases respectively, with 18 bases between them. The CDR3: CASSWTAMGNGYTF. The CDR3 region has the DNA TGTGCCAGCAGTTGGACAGCTATGGGGAACGGCTACACCTTC.

The genes are TRBV27 and TRBJ1-1; 7 bases agree with TRBD1. Trimming cost V 5 bases and J 0 bases; bases outside gene matches: 9. The CDR3 runs to 16 residues. CDR1 MNHEY and CDR2 SMNVEV come from the germline V gene (reference sequence). The CDR3 sequence: CASSPPQTGMNTEAFF. CDR3 DNA sequence: TGTGCCAGCAGTCCCCCCCAGACAGGGATGAACACTGAAGCTTTCTTT.

The V gene is TRBV2, the J gene TRBJ2-2; TRBD2 matches 8 bases. Germline V lookup: CDR1 SNHLY, CDR2 FYNNEI. J lost 2 bases, V lost 6 bases, and 8 bases had no gene match. The CDR3 is made up of 16 amino acids. The CDR3 loop reads CASRDFGGANTGELFF. CDR3 coding DNA: TGTGCCAGCAGGGACTTCGGGGGGGCCAACACCGGGGAGCTGTTTTTT.

The chain links TRBV6-5 to TRBJ1-1; no definite D call. The germline V gene has CDR1 MNHEY and CDR2 SVGAGI. The ends were cut back, 0 bases at V and 8 bases at J, with 7 bases in the middle. The CDR3 runs 12 residues. The CDR3 DNA is TGTGCCAGCAGTTACTCGGGCAGCGAAGCTTTCTTT. Translation: CASSYSGSEAFF.

V and J are TRBV5-1 and TRBJ2-6; 7 nucleotides align to TRBD1. The CDR3 length is 14 residues. V shed 7 bases, J shed 0 bases, and the junction held 1 base outside the gene matches. CDR1 is SGHRS, CDR2 YFSETQ, per germline. The CDR3 DNA follows: TGCGCCAGCGGGACAGACTCTGGGGCCAACGTCCTGACTTTC. Translating it yields CASGTDSGANVLTF.

Notes on this clone: One junction end does not reproduce the germline sequence, and a read error may be involved. This sequence joins TRBV18 and TRBJ2-7; 7 bases are a match to TRBD2. The CDR3 length is 14 residues. CDR1 KGHSH and CDR2 LQKENI come from the germline V gene. The CDR3 loop reads CASSPRGDWYEQYF. The CDR3 DNA is TGTGCCAGCTCCCCACGGGGGGACTGGTACGAGCAGTACTTC.

The chain has TRBV2 and TRBJ1-4; 10 nucleotides match TRBD1. CDR1 is SNHLY and CDR2 is FYNNEI in the germline V gene. V shed 7 bases, J shed 7 bases, and the junction held 15 bases outside the gene matches. The CDR3 spans 17 residues. The CDR3, as DNA: TGTGCCAGCAAAATTGGACTGACAGGGGGCGTTGGTGAAAAACTGTTTTTT. Translating it yields CASKIGLTGGVGEKLFF.

The rearrangement joins TRBV6-6 to TRBJ1-3; 7 bases agree with TRBD1. Per germline, CDR1 MNHNY and CDR2 SVGAGI (reference sequence). The CDR3 totals 17 residues. The V gene end was trimmed by 5 bases and the J gene end by 4 bases; junction bases not matched to a gene: 14. The CDR3 bases are TGTGCCAGCAGTCCTCCGCAGAGGGGGCCGGGGGGAAACACCATATATTTT. Protein sequence: CASSPPQRGPGGNTIYF.

V and J are TRBV18 and TRBJ1-1, with a weak D call TRBD1 (6 bases). Germline V gives CDR1 KGHSH, CDR2 LQKENI. Trimming removed 0 bases at V and 0 bases at J, with 11 bases between. CDR3 length: 16 amino acids. The CDR3 DNA reads as TGTGCCAGCTCACCACCAAACAGGGCCCTGAACACTGAAGCTTTCTTT. Encoded protein: CASSPPNRALNTEAFF.

This clone showed up just once. The chain uses TRBV30 and TRBJ2-7; a possible D gene is TRBD1 (5 bases). V was pared by 1 base and J by 6 bases, with 16 bases between. CDR1 GTSNPN and CDR2 SVGIG come from the germline V gene (reference sequence). This CDR3 contains 14 residues. The CDR3 reads CAWSEGQAQGEQYF. DNA of the CDR3: TGTGCCTGGAGTGAAGGTCAGGCTCAGGGCGAGCAGTACTTC. Supplemented by reference TRBV30 and TRBJ2-7, the full variable domain reads SQTIHQWPATLVQPVGSPLSLECTVEGTSNPNLYWYRQAAGRGLQLLFYSVGIGQISSEVPQNLSASRPQDRQFILSSKKLLLSDSGFYLCAWSEGQAQGEQYFGPGTRLTVT.

CDR3 loop: CASSRPPADTQYF. DNA of the CDR3: TGTGCCAGCAGTCGACCTCCGGCAGATACGCAGTATTTT. V usage is TRBV7-8 and J usage is TRBJ2-3; unclear D gene. This CDR3 has 13 residues. CDR1 and CDR2 from the germline V gene are SGHVS and FQNEAQ. Between the trimmed V and J ends, which lost 6 bases and 4 bases, there was a span of 11 bases.

The chain links TRBV6-1 to TRBJ1-5; D unresolved. Germline V gives CDR1 MNHNS, CDR2 SASEGT. Deletions cut 0 bases from V and 4 bases from J, with 4 bases between. CDR3 length equals 13 residues. The CDR3 loop is CASSEAENQPQHF. CDR3 DNA sequence: TGTGCCAGCAGTGAAGCAGAGAATCAGCCCCAGCATTTT.

Concerning this clone: Other DNA sequences of this sample code for an identical CDR3. The chain has TRBV12-3 or TRBV12-4 and TRBJ1-1; a possible D gene is TRBD1 (5 bases). CDR3 length: 13 residues. Deletions cut 6 bases from V and 1 base from J, with 9 bases between. The CDR3 sequence is CASSLGGNTEAFF. CDR3 in DNA: TGTGCCAGCAGCCTGGGGGGGAACACTGAAGCTTTCTTT.

The chain employs TRBV27 and TRBJ1-4; no firm D call. Trimming took off 5 bases at V and 5 bases at J, with 12 bases between the two ends. This CDR3 spans 14 amino acids. From germline, CDR1 is MNHEY and CDR2 SMNVEV (reference sequence). For the CDR3, the DNA is TGTGCCAGCAGTCGGGGAAGCGTCAATGAAAAACTGTTTTTT. As protein: CASSRGSVNEKLFF.

In nucleotides, the CDR3 is TGTGCCAGCAGCCCCCCGTCCTACAATGAGCAGTTCTTC. Its translation is CASSPPSYNEQFF. The chain links TRBV7-2 to TRBJ2-1; unclear D gene. Looked up from germline, CDR1 is SGHTA and CDR2 is FQGNSA. V gave up 5 bases and J gave up 1 base, with 6 bases separating them. The CDR3 has 13 residues.

The rearrangement links TRBV25-1 to TRBJ1-2, with no clear D. The V gene's germline CDR1 is MGHDK and CDR2 SYGVNS. V was cut by 6 bases and J by 5 bases, with 28 bases left in between. This CDR3 has 18 amino acids. The CDR3 sequence is CASRTSEENWEGWYGYTF. CDR3 sequence (DNA): TGTGCCAGCAGGACAAGTGAAGAGAATTGGGAGGGATGGTATGGCTACACCTTC.

The chain recombines TRBV30 with TRBJ1-4, with D perhaps TRBD1 (5 bases). The CDR3 runs to 11 residues. Germline-derived CDR1 and CDR2 are GTSNPN and SVGIG (reference sequence). The CDR3 sequence is CALGEGEKLFF. The CDR3, as DNA: TGTGCGTTGGGGGAGGGTGAAAAACTGTTTTTT.

The chain combines TRBV5-4 with TRBJ2-7; the D gene is possibly TRBD2 (5 bases). V was shortened by 0 bases and J by 3 bases, with 13 bases between the two germline ends. The CDR3 is 15 amino acids. The germline V gene has CDR1 SGHNT and CDR2 YYREEE (reference sequence). Here the CDR3 reads CASSLERAAVYEQYF. The CDR3 DNA reads TGTGCCAGCAGCTTGGAACGGGCAGCGGTCTACGAGCAGTACTTC.

The gene calls are TRBV28 and TRBJ1-3; D perhaps matches TRBD1 (5 bases). Trimming removed 1 base from V and 2 bases from J, with 12 bases in between. The CDR3 is made up of 16 amino acids. In germline, CDR1 is MDHEN, CDR2 SYDVKM. The DNA for the CDR3 is TGTGCCAGCAGTTTATTTGGCAGGGTAACTGGAAACACCATATATTTT. It is translated as CASSLFGRVTGNTIYF.

V usage is TRBV5-4 and J usage is TRBJ2-6; D is uncertain. The germline V and J ends were trimmed by 3 bases and 0 bases, with 13 bases remaining between them. The CDR3 is 17 residues long. Germline CDR1 SGHNT, CDR2 YYREEE (reference sequence). The CDR3 sequence: CASSSLFTLSGANVLTF. As DNA, the CDR3 is TGTGCCAGCAGCTCCCTATTTACCCTCTCTGGGGCCAACGTCCTGACTTTC.

The chain recombines TRBV7-9 with TRBJ1-6; D uncertain. V shed 5 bases and J shed 3 bases, with 11 bases lying between them. Germline V gives CDR1 SEHNR, CDR2 FQNEAQ (reference sequence). CDR3 size: 15 residues. CDR3 loop: CASSPLQRYNSPLHF. CDR3 nucleotide sequence: TGTGCCAGCAGCCCGCTCCAGCGCTATAATTCACCCCTCCACTTT.

This chain uses TRBV6-1 with TRBJ1-2; D is possibly TRBD1 (5 bases). The CDR3 consists of 18 residues. V lost 3 bases and J lost 6, with 26 bases in between. CDR1 MNHNS and CDR2 SASEGT come from the germline V gene. The CDR3 is CASSERRGGVLSLHGYTF. The CDR3 DNA reads as TGTGCCAGCAGTGAGAGGCGCGGAGGGGTGCTTTCTCTCCATGGCTACACCTTC.

The chain couples TRBV21-1 to TRBJ2-2; the listed D gene, TRBD1, was not tested against the DNA. TRBV21-1 is classified as a pseudogene. This CDR3 has 14 residues. CDR3 sequence reads: CASILGHNTGELFF. The DNA for the CDR3 is TGTGCCAGTATTTTGGGACACAACACCGGGGAGCTGTTTTTT.

The sample holds one count of this clone. The chain carries TRBV11-3 and TRBJ2-7; 10 bases match TRBD1. The V and J ends lost 5 bases and 0 bases, in that order; junction bases with no gene match: 4. This CDR3 comprises 15 residues. Germline assignment: CDR1 SGHNT and CDR2 YENEEA. The DNA for the CDR3 is TGTGCCAGCAGCCGGGGGACAGGGGCCTCCTACGAGCAGTACTTC. Encoded protein: CASSRGTGASYEQYF.